This T cell receptor beta chain was documented in a study of blood T cell repertoires in COVID-19 (dated by TCRdb to 2020 to 2022). Turning to the overall study: Samples from collaborators originated in the United States, Italy and Spain and spanned both the acute and convalescent phases of COVID-19. The material from the prospective study consisted of cDNA or gDNA derived from T cells, B-cell-depleted T cells, or PBMCs. The dataset comprised deeply sampled blood TCRbeta repertoires from subjects exposed to, actively infected with, or recovered from COVID-19. The repertoires were released in a freely available public database meant as a resource for research on the immune response to SARS-CoV-2. Samples came from the ongoing ImmuneRACE study (first 160 participants) plus 1,254 subjects from 6 global collaborators. Sample metadata almost always included a de-identified subject ID, COVID-19 status, age in years and sex. HLA class I and class II types, where available, came from metadata supplied by the sample provider rather than from assay-based typing.

Whole blood was collected in K2EDTA tubes by collaborating institutions according to the institutions' own protocols. For TCRbeta analysis, collaborator samples were shipped as frozen whole blood, as isolated PBMCs, or as DNA extracted from either sample type. Broad study findings and their caveats: The quantity of clinical and demographic metadata differed by source and by participant and was supplied without curation.

TCRbeta CDR3 regions were amplified from genomic DNA using the immunoSEQ Assay, a bias-controlled multiplex PCR. In the original analysis: The number of nucleated cells in each sample was estimated from the amplification of reference gene primers within the assay. Sequence reads were collapsed and filtered to measure the absolute abundance of every unique TCRbeta CDR3 rearrangement. For each sample, productive Simpson clonality was calculated by taking the square root of Simpson's diversity index across productive rearrangements. TCRdb took over this immuneACCESS table, retaining in-frame rearrangements with V and J assigned. Such tables are incomplete; in checked studies, under half of the missing clones stem from an unresolved V gene, and the remainder is unexplained. Clone size and the V and J calls come from that table; the DNA yielded D and trimming. The sample contains 150,000 to 200,000 clones, around 85% of them found a single time. Roughly 8% of the sample lies in the top ten.

In the case of this clone: The antigen it recognizes is unknown. The record has no base qualities; no much larger clone is one base away.

Trimming costs V 0 bases and J 5 bases, and their ends lie 10 bases apart. Including the terminal cysteine and phenylalanine, the CDR3 comprises 14 residues. The retained sequence is limited to the CDR3, 42 bases, with the frame set at the first base. Per the germline V gene (reference sequence), LNHNV is the CDR1 and YYDKDF is the CDR2. The sample consisted of peripheral blood. The chain is encoded by TRBV15 joined to TRBJ2-5, and the D gene may be TRBD1, 5 bases matching. The TCR was taken from a man aged 55 to 70 with acute or convalescent COVID-19. The DNA is as follows: TGTGCCACCAGCAGAGATCAGGGCGGTGAGACCCAGTACTTC. Protein translation: CATSRDQGGETQYF.